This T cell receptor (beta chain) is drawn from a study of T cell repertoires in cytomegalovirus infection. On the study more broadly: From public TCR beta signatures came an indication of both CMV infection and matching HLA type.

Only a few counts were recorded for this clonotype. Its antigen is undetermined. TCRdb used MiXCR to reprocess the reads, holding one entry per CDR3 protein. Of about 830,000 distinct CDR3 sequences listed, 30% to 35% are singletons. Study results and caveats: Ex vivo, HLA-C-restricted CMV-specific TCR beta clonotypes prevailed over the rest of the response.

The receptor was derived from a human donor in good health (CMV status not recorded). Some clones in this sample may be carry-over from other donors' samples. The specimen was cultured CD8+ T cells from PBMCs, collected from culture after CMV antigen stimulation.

CDR3 DNA sequence: TGTGCCAGCAGTGAAGCAAAGTTCGGCAAGCACGAGCAGTACTTC. Translated, it gives CASSEAKFGKHEQYF. The chain employs TRBV6-1 and TRBJ2-7, with D unresolved. Germline V gene lookup returns CDR1 MNHNS and CDR2 SASEGT. This CDR3 is built from 15 residues. V lost 0 bases to trimming and J lost 5 bases, with 14 bases between them.